This is a list of T cell receptor beta chains from one sample in a study of Ad26.COV2.S vaccination and SARS-CoV-2 variants. Only in-frame clones appear in the TCRdb table, and some are missing; sequencing was by immunoSEQ multiplex PCR. The sample shows 450,000 to 550,000 clones, about nine tenths of them seen only once. The material sequenced was peripheral blood, taken in a trial of Ad26.COV2.S vaccine versus placebo. Every receptor here comes from a person aged 18-65 years who received the Ad26.COV2.S COVID-19 vaccine or a placebo. The CDR3 runs from the conserved cysteine through the conserved F or W. The D gene is left open where the match is weak. A row's size may be missing; if present it is once, few, many or a size class.

TRBJ1-2,TRBV6-5,NA,NA,CASSWDSEGYGYTF,TGTGCCAGCAGCTGGGACTCGGAGGGATATGGCTACACCTTC
TRBJ2-1,TRBV4-2,NA,NA,CASSQADSSQARYEQFF,TGTGCCAGCAGCCAAGCCGATTCATCTCAAGCACGATATGAGCAGTTCTTC
TRBJ2-3,TRBV12-3/TRBV12-4,NA,NA,CASSLGTTDTQYF,TGTGCCAGCAGTTTAGGCACAACAGATACGCAGTATTTT
TRBJ1-5,TRBV5-1,NA,TRBD1,CASSTGQGSGQPQHF,TGCGCCAGCAGCACCGGACAGGGATCGGGTCAGCCCCAGCATTTT
TRBJ2-3,TRBV30,NA,TRBD2,CAWARGRTDTQYF,TGTGCCTGGGCCCGCGGGAGAACAGATACGCAGTATTTT
TRBJ1-1,TRBV18,NA,NA,CASSPRGHDSAFF,TGTGCCAGCTCACCACGAGGACATGATTCGGCTTTCTTT
TRBJ2-5,TRBV5-1,NA,TRBD2,CASSPAGTSREAETQYF,TGCGCCAGCAGCCCAGCCGGGACTAGCCGCGAAGCGGAGACCCAGTACTTC
TRBJ2-1,TRBV11-2,NA,NA,CASSLDLGSYNEQFF,TGTGCCAGCAGCTTAGATTTGGGCTCCTACAATGAGCAGTTCTTC
TRBJ2-1,TRBV7-9,NA,TRBD2,CASSLGDTSGREVFF,TGTGCCAGCAGCTTGGGGGATACTAGCGGGAGGGAGGTGTTCTTC
TRBJ2-3,TRBV30,NA,NA,CAWRERASTDTQYF,TGTGCCTGGAGAGAGCGTGCTAGCACAGATACGCAGTATTTT
TRBJ2-2,TRBV19,NA,TRBD2,CASSIGSSGRADPTGELFF,TGTGCCAGTAGTATAGGGAGTAGCGGGAGGGCCGACCCCACCGGGGAGCTGTTTTTT
TRBJ1-2,TRBV5-1,NA,NA,CASSRMETYGYTF,TGCGCCAGCAGCCGAATGGAGACCTATGGCTACACCTTC
TRBJ2-3,TRBV6-5,NA,NA,CASSYSRAADTQYF,TGTGCCAGCAGTTACTCCCGGGCGGCAGATACGCAGTATTTT
TRBJ2-5,TRBV7-8,NA,NA,CASSTQGGAGGTQYF,TGTGCCAGCAGCACCCAAGGGGGGGCTGGTGGGACCCAGTACTTC
TRBJ2-7,TRBV18,NA,TRBD1,CASSPLGQGSGEQYF,TGTGCCAGCTCACCCTTGGGACAGGGGTCGGGAGAGCAGTACTTC
TRBJ2-1,TRBV15,NA,TRBD2,CATSPRTSGNEQFF,TGTGCCACCAGCCCTCGGACTAGCGGCAATGAGCAGTTCTTC
TRBJ2-7,TRBV27,once,NA,CASSLNGYEQYF,TGTGCCAGCAGTTTAAATGGATACGAGCAGTACTTC
TRBJ2-1,TRBV7-3,NA,NA,CASSFGLGGSYNEQFF,TGTGCCAGCAGCTTTGGACTAGGGGGCTCCTACAATGAGCAGTTCTTC
TRBJ2-2,TRBV10-3,few,TRBD2,CAISFTSGRAGGELFF,TGTGCCATCAGTTTTACCAGCGGGAGGGCCGGCGGGGAGCTGTTTTTT
TRBJ1-5,TRBV3-1/TRBV3-2,NA,TRBD1,CASSQALFRGQGKMGNQPQHF,TGTGCCAGCAGCCAAGCTCTTTTCCGGGGACAGGGGAAGATGGGCAATCAGCCCCAGCATTTT
TRBJ2-7,TRBV23-1,NA,TRBD1,CASRRKTGGSYEQYF,TGCGCCAGCAGGCGAAAGACAGGGGGTTCCTACGAGCAGTACTTC
TRBJ1-5,TRBV19,few,NA,CASSIVADQPQHF,TGTGCCAGTAGTATAGTGGCTGATCAGCCCCAGCATTTT
TRBJ1-1,TRBV5-1,NA,NA,CASNLDRRNTEAFF,TGCGCCAGCAACCTAGACAGACGCAACACTGAAGCTTTCTTT
TRBJ1-4,TRBV7-2,NA,NA,CASSLYSYYNEKLFF,TGTGCCAGCAGCCTCTACAGCTACTATAATGAAAAACTGTTTTTT
TRBJ2-1,TRBV11-3,NA,NA,CASSHSGAGHNEQFF,TGTGCCAGCAGCCATTCTGGGGCAGGGCACAATGAGCAGTTCTTC
TRBJ2-7,TRBV6-5,NA,NA,CASSPLRDTHYEQYF,TGTGCCAGCAGTCCCCTCCGGGACACTCACTACGAGCAGTACTTC
TRBJ1-3,TRBV7-2,NA,NA,CASSLGPGPGNTIYF,TGTGCCAGCAGCTTAGGCCCGGGGCCTGGAAACACCATATATTTT
TRBJ2-1,TRBV9,NA,NA,CASSVANWGNEQFF,TGTGCCAGCAGCGTTGCCAACTGGGGGAATGAGCAGTTCTTC
TRBJ1-4,TRBV7-9,NA,NA,CASSLLGGSNEKLFF,TGTGCCAGCAGCTTACTAGGGGGTTCTAATGAAAAACTGTTTTTT
TRBJ1-1,TRBV19,NA,NA,CASSDTGKNTEAFF,TGTGCCAGTAGCGATACAGGGAAGAACACTGAAGCTTTCTTT
TRBJ2-1,TRBV6-5,NA,TRBD1,CASRGQGIRDEQFF,TGTGCCAGCAGGGGACAGGGAATACGGGATGAGCAGTTCTTC
TRBJ2-1,TRBV5-1,NA,TRBD2,CASNTIAGYNEQFF,TGCGCCAGCAACACGATAGCGGGATACAATGAGCAGTTCTTC
TRBJ1-4,TRBV6-5,NA,NA,CASSYRLGATNEKLFF,TGTGCCAGCAGTTACAGGTTGGGTGCAACTAATGAAAAACTGTTTTTT
TRBJ2-5,TRBV5-1,NA,TRBD2,CASSLGLAGGETQYF,TGCGCCAGCAGCTTGGGACTAGCGGGAGGTGAGACCCAGTACTTC
TRBJ2-2,TRBV11-2,NA,NA,CASSLIAGRNTGELFF,TGTGCCAGCAGCTTAATAGCAGGGCGGAACACCGGGGAGCTGTTTTTT
TRBJ1-1,TRBV5-1,NA,NA,CASSSDTNTEAFF,TGCGCCAGCAGCTCGGACACGAACACTGAAGCTTTCTTT
TRBJ1-3,TRBV7-9,NA,NA,CASSLLGPLSGNTIYF,TGTGCCAGCAGCTTATTGGGGCCGCTCTCTGGAAACACCATATATTTT
TRBJ1-1,TRBV12-2,NA,NA,CASRLGKAEAFF,TGTGCAAGTCGCTTAGGCAAGGCTGAAGCTTTCTTT
TRBJ1-3,TRBV29-1,NA,NA,CSVVTRSGNTIYF,TGCAGCGTTGTGACCCGCTCTGGAAACACCATATATTTT
TRBJ1-1,TRBV28,NA,NA,CASSQRARGRGTEAFF,TGTGCCAGCAGTCAACGCGCCAGGGGCCGGGGCACTGAAGCTTTCTTT
TRBJ2-7,TRBV18,NA,NA,CASSSTGYEQYF,TGTGCCAGCTCATCGACGGGGTACGAGCAGTACTTC
TRBJ2-5,TRBV9,NA,NA,CASSAGETQYF,TGTGCCAGCAGCGCAGGAGAGACCCAGTACTTC
TRBJ2-7,TRBV5-6,NA,TRBD1,CASTGQAYEQYF,TGTGCCAGCACAGGACAGGCCTACGAGCAGTACTTC
TRBJ1-1,TRBV11-1,NA,TRBD1,CASSPGTAYNTEAFF,TGTGCCAGCAGCCCGGGGACAGCCTATAACACTGAAGCTTTCTTT
TRBJ2-1,TRBV12-5,NA,NA,CASGLRLPGRPTEQFF,TGTGCTAGTGGTTTGAGGCTGCCGGGACGACCGACTGAGCAGTTCTTC
TRBJ2-7,TRBV2,NA,NA,CASRRDGYEQYF,TGTGCCAGCAGAAGAGACGGCTACGAGCAGTACTTC